Detailed here is one TCR beta chain. Participants, roughly 18 to 100 years old, spanned around 26 US areas. Assignments of participants to cohorts depended upon their own reported clinical history. The data are from a study of blood T cell repertoires in COVID-19. The wider study: In each case, the material was cDNA or gDNA derived from T cells, B-cell-depleted T cells, or PBMCs.

In the original processing: For nucleated cells, counts were estimated from reference gene primer amplification. Generated by immunoSEQ multiplex PCR, the TCRdb table keeps only in-frame clones and is missing some. That table supplies the V and J calls and clone size; D and trimming were determined from the DNA. The sample records over 200,000 clones, about 90% being singletons. Trimming took off 1 base at V and 3 bases at J, with 10 bases between the two ends. Germline V gene data show CDR1 as SGHTA and CDR2 as FQGNSA. This CDR3 contains 14 residues. The TCR comes from a human donor in a cohort exposed to, infected with or recovered from COVID-19 (not recorded which). The donor label of this sample is uncertain. The genes are TRBV7-2 and TRBJ2-7; tentatively, D is TRBD1 (5 bases). Sequencing input: PBMCs or T cells enriched from blood (not recorded which). CDR3: CASSLVGALYEQYF. CDR3 nucleotide sequence: TGTGCCAGCAGCTTAGTAGGGGCCCTCTACGAGCAGTACTTC.